A selection of T cell receptor beta chains follows, all from one sample in a study of T-cell reconstitution after alpha-beta-depleted transplantation in children. TCRdb redid the calling of the PCR reads with MiXCR, one entry per CDR3 protein. The sample yields 800,000 to 1,000,000 distinct CDR3 sequences, about 29% seen once. The input for sequencing was PBMCs, mostly from graft donor cells, taken 360 days after TCRalphabeta/CD19-depleted stem cell transplant. The receptors originated from a boy under three years old who had a stem cell transplant for SCID, so the T cells may come from the graft donor. Both conserved end residues are part of each CDR3. Fields, in order: J gene, V gene, clone size, D gene, CDR3 protein, CDR3 DNA. A D gene is named only where the DNA matches it firmly. The listing skips clone size in some rows; elsewhere it reads once, few, many or a size class.

>TRBJ2-7|TRBV3-1|NA|TRBD1
CASSHGQGGLEQYF
TGTGCCAGCAGCCACGGACAGGGGGGTCTCGAGCAGTACTTC
>TRBJ1-1|TRBV7-2|NA|NA
CASSPGLLEAFF
TGTGCCAGCAGCCCGGGACTCCTTGAAGCTTTCTTT
>TRBJ2-1|TRBV2|NA|NA
CASSSTTPSVYNEQFF
TGTGCCAGCAGTTCCACGACTCCCTCGGTGTACAATGAGCAGTTCTTC
>TRBJ1-1|TRBV2|NA|NA
CASIGTQNTEAFF
TGTGCCAGCATTGGGACTCAGAACACTGAAGCTTTCTTT
>TRBJ2-5|TRBV29-1|many|NA
CSVEGQIQETQYF
TGCAGCGTTGAAGGTCAAATCCAAGAGACCCAGTACTTC
>TRBJ1-1|TRBV6-1|NA|TRBD1
CASTGQRIEAFF
TGTGCCAGCACGGGACAGCGAATTGAAGCTTTCTTT
>TRBJ1-2|TRBV4-2|NA|NA
CASSQEPTLDGYTF
TGTGCCAGCAGCCAAGAACCGACGTTGGATGGCTACACCTTC
>TRBJ1-1|TRBV7-9|NA|NA
CASSPTGRLTEAFF
TGTGCCAGCAGCCCTACAGGACGGCTGACTGAAGCTTTCTTT
>TRBJ1-1|TRBV5-1|NA|NA
CASSLGGEMNTEAFF
TGCGCCAGCAGCTTGGGCGGCGAGATGAACACTGAAGCTTTCTTT
>TRBJ1-6|TRBV6-5|NA|TRBD1
CASSYRQGSDVRNSPLHF
TGTGCCAGCAGTTATCGACAGGGGAGTGATGTGAGGAATTCACCCCTCCACTTT
>TRBJ2-1|TRBV6-5|NA|TRBD1
CASSNDRETYNEQFF
TGTGCCAGCAGCAACGACAGGGAGACTTACAATGAGCAGTTCTTC
>TRBJ2-7|TRBV29-1|NA|NA
CSVLRDTADEQYF
TGCAGCGTTCTCAGGGACACCGCCGACGAGCAGTACTTC
>TRBJ2-3|TRBV29-1|NA|TRBD1
CSVGLGGFTDTQYF
TGCAGCGTTGGTCTAGGGGGCTTCACAGATACGCAGTATTTT
>TRBJ1-2|TRBV28|few|NA
CARAGLRDYGYTF
TGTGCCAGGGCAGGGTTGCGTGACTATGGCTACACCTTC
>TRBJ2-7|TRBV23-1|NA|TRBD1
CASSHLGQEGTYEQYF
TGCGCCAGCAGTCACCTGGGACAGGAGGGAACCTACGAGCAGTACTTC
>TRBJ1-1|TRBV6-5|few|NA
CASSYWGFDTEAFF
TGTGCCAGCAGTTACTGGGGATTTGACACTGAAGCTTTCTTT
>TRBJ1-1|TRBV3-1|NA|TRBD1
CASSQLPRTGEVRHEAFF
TGTGCCAGCAGCCAACTCCCCCGGACAGGGGAGGTGAGGCATGAAGCTTTCTTT
>TRBJ1-2|TRBV24-1|NA|TRBD1
CATSEGQGALRGYTF
TGTGCCACCAGTGAGGGGCAGGGGGCGTTACGTGGCTACACCTTC